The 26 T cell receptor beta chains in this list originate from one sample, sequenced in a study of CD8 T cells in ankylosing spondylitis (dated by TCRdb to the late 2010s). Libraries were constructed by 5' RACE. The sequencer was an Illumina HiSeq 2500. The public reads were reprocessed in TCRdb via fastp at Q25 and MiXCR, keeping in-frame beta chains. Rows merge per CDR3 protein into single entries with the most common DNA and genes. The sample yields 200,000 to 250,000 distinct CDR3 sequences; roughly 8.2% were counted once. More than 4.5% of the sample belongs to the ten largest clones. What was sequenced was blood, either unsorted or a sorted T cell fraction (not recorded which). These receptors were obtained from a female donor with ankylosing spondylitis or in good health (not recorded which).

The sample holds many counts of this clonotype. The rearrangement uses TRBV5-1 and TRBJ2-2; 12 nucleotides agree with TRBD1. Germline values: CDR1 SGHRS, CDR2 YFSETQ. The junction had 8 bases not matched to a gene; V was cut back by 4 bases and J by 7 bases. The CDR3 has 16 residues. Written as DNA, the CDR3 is TGCGCCAGCAGCCCGGGACAGGGGGCTCGGGACGGGGAGCTGTTTTTT. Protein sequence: CASSPGQGARDGELFF.

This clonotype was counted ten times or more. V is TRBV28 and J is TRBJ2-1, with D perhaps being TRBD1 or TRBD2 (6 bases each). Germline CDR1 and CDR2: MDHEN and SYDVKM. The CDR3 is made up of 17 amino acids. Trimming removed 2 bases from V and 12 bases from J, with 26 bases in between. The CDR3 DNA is TGTGCCAGCAGTTTAAGTTCGGGTCAAGGGGGGAGGACTCTGCAGTTCTTC. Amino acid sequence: CASSLSSGQGGRTLQFF.

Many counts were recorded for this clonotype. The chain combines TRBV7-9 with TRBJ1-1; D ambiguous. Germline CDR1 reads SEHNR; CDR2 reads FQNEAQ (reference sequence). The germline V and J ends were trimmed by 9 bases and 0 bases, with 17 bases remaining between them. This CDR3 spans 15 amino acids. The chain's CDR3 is CASVNPDKMNTEAFF. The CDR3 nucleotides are TGTGCCAGTGTTAACCCAGACAAGATGAACACTGAAGCTTTCTTT.

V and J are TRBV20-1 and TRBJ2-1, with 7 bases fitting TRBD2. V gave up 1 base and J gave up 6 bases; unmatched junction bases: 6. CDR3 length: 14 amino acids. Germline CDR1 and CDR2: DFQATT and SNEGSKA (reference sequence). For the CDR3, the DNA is TGCAGTGCTAGAGGAGCACTAGCGCCCAATGAGCAGTTCTTC. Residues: CSARGALAPNEQFF.

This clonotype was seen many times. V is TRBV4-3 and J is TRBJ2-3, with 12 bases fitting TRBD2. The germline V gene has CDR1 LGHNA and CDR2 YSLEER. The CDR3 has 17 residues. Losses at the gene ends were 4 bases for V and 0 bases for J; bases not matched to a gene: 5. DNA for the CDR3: TGCGCCAGCAGCCTCATCGGGACTAGCGGGAGCACAGATACGCAGTATTTT. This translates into CASSLIGTSGSTDTQYF.

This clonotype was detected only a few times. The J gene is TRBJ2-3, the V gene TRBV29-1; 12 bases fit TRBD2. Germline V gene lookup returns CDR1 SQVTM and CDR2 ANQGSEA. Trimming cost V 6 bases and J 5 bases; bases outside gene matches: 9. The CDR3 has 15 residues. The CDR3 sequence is CSVTSGSRVIDTQYF. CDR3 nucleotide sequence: TGCAGCGTGACTAGCGGGAGTCGGGTTATAGATACGCAGTATTTT.

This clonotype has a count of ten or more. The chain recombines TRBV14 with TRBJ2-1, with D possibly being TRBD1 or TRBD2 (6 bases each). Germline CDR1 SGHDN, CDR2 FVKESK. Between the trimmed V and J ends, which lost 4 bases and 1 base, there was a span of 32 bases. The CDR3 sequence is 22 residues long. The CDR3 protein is CASSLPHRGIWEATGSYNEQFF. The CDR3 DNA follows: TGTGCCAGCAGCCTCCCCCATAGGGGGATCTGGGAGGCCACGGGGTCCTACAATGAGCAGTTCTTC. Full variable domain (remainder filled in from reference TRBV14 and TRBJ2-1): EAGVTQFPSHSVIEKGQTVTLRCDPISGHDNLYWYRRVMGKEIKFLLHFVKESKQDESGMPNNRFLAERTGGTYSTLKVQPAELEDSGVYFCASSLPHRGIWEATGSYNEQFFGPGTRLTVL.

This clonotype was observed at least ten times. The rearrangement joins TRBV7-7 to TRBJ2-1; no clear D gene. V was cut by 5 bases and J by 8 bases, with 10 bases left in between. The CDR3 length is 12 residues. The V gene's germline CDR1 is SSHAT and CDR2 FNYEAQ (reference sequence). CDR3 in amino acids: CASSPWWDEQFF. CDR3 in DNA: TGTGCCAGCAGCCCATGGTGGGATGAGCAGTTCTTC.

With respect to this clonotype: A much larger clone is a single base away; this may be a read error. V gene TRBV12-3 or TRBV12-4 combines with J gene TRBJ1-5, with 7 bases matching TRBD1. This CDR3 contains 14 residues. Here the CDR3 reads CTSSSHRGHQPQHF. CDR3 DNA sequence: TGTACCAGCAGTTCTCACAGGGGTCATCAGCCCCAGCATTTT.

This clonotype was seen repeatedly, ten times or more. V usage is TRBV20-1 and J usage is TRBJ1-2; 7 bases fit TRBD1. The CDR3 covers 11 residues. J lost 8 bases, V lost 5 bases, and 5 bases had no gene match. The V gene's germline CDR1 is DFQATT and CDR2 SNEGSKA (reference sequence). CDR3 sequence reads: CSAQTGVGYTF. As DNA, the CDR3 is TGCAGTGCTCAAACAGGGGTCGGCTACACCTTC.

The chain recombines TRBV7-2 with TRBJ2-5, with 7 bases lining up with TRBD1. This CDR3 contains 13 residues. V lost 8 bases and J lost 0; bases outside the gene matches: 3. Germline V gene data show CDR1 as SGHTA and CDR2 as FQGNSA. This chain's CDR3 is CASRRGNQETQYF. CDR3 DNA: TGTGCCAGCCGCAGGGGGAACCAAGAGACCCAGTACTTC.

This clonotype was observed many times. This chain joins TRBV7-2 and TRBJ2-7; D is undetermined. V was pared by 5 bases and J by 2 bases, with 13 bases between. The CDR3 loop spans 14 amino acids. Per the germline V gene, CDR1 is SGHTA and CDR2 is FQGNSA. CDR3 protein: CASSPPDFPYEQYF. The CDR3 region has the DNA TGTGCCAGCAGCCCGCCCGACTTTCCCTACGAGCAGTACTTC.

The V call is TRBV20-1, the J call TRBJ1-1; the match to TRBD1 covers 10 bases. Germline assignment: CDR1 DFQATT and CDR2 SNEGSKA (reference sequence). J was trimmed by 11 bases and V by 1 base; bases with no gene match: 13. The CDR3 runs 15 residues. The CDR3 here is CSARGQGQGGFQAFF. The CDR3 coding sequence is TGCAGTGCTAGAGGTCAAGGACAGGGGGGATTTCAGGCTTTCTTT.

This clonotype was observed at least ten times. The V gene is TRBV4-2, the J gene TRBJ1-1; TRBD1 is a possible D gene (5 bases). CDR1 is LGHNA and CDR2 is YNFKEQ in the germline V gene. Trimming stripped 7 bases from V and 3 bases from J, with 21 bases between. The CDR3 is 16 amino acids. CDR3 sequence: CASTLSGGTADTEAFF. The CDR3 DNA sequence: TGTGCCAGCACACTAAGCGGGGGGACGGCCGACACTGAAGCTTTCTTT.

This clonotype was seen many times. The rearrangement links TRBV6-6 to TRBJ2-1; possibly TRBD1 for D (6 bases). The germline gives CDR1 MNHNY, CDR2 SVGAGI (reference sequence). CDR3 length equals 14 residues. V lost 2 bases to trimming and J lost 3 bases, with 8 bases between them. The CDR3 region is CASSYRDNYNEQFF. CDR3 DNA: TGTGCCAGCAGTTACCGGGACAACTACAATGAGCAGTTCTTC.

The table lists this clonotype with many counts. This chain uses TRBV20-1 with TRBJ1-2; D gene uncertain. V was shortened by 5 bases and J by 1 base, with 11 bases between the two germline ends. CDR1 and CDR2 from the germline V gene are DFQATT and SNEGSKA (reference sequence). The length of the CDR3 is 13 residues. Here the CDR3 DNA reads TGCAGTGCTCGTACCGGGAGTAACTATGGCTACACCTTC. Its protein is CSARTGSNYGYTF.

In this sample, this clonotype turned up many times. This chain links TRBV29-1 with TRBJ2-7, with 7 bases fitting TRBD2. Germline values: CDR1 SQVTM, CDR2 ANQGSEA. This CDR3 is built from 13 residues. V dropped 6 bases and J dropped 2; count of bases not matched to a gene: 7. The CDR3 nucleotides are TGCAGCGTACCGAGCGGGATCGCCTACGAGCAGTACTTC. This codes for CSVPSGIAYEQYF.

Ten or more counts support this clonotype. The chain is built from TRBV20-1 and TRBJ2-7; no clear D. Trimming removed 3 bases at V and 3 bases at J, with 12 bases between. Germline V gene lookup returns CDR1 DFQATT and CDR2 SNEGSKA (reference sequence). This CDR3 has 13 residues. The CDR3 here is CSASTQVDYEQYF. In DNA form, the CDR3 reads TGCAGTGCTAGTACACAAGTAGACTACGAGCAGTACTTC.

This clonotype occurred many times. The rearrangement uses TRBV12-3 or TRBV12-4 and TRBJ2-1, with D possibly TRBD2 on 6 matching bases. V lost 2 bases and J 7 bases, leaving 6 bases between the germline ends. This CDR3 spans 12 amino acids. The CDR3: CASSLSGNEQFF. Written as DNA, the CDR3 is TGTGCCAGCAGTTTAAGCGGGAATGAGCAGTTCTTC.

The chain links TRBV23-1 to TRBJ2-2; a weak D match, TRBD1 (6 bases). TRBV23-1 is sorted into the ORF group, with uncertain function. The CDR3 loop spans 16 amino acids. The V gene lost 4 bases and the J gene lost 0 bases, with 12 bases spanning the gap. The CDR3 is CASSRNQGSNTGELFF. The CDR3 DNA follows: TGCGCCAGCAGTCGCAACCAGGGGTCGAACACCGGGGAGCTGTTTTTT.

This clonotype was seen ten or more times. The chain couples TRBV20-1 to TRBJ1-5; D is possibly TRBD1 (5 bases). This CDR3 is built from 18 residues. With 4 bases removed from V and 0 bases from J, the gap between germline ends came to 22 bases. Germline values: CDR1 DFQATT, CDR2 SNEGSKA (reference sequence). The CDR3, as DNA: TGCAGTGCTACGGTCCCCATTCAGGGACCCTATAGCAATCAGCCCCAGCATTTT. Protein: CSATVPIQGPYSNQPQHF.

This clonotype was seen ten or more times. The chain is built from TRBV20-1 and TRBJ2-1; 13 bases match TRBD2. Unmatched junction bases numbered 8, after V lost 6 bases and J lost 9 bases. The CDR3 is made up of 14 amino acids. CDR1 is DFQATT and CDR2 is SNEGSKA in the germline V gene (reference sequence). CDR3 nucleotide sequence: TGCAGTGCCCCGGGACTAGCGGGAATTTTTGAGCAGTTCTTC. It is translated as CSAPGLAGIFEQFF.

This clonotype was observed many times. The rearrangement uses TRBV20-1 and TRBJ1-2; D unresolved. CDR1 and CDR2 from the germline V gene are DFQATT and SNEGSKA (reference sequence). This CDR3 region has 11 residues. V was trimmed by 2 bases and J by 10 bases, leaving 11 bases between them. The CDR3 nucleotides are TGCAGTGCTAGATACCGGGAATTCTACACCTTC. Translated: CSARYREFYTF.

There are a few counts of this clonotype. The CDR3 DNA sequence: TGTGCCAGCAGCCTCCCTAGCGGGAGGGGAAATGAGCAGTTCTTC. Translating gives CASSLPSGRGNEQFF. This chain connects TRBV3-1 to TRBJ2-1, with TRBD2 matching 12 bases. CDR3 size: 15 residues. J was trimmed by 7 bases and V by 4 bases; bases with no gene match: 5. Germline CDR1 LGHDT, CDR2 YNNKEL (reference sequence).

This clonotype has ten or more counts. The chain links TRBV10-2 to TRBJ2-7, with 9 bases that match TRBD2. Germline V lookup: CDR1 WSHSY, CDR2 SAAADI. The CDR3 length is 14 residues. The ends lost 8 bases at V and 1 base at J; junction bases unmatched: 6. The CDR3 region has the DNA TGCGCCAGCGGGGGGACTAGCATATCCTACGAGCAGTACTTC. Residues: CASGGTSISYEQYF.

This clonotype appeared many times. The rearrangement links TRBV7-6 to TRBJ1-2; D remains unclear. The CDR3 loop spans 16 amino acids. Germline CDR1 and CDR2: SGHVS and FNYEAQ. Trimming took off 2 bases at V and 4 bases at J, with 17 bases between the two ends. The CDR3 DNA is TGTGCCAGCAGCTTATCAGTTTATGAGCCAAGCTATGGCTACACCTTC. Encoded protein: CASSLSVYEPSYGYTF.